Each of the 5 T cell receptor beta chains below was sequenced from the same sample in a study of cytomegalovirus exposure and HLA in healthy donors. PCR was performed using 60 Vbeta and 13 Jbeta primers. Repertoires were generated with immunoSEQ multiplex PCR, while TCRdb's copy carries only in-frame clones and drops some. The sample shows fewer than 65,000 clones, approximately 87% of them seen only once. Sequencing was performed on PBMCs. The origin of the receptors is a man between 18 and 29 years old in good health and CMV-seronegative.

The chain is built from TRBV30 and TRBJ2-7, with D possibly matching TRBD2 (5 bases). V dropped 2 bases and J dropped 4 bases, with 12 bases sitting between them. Germline values: CDR1 GTSNPN, CDR2 SVGIG (reference sequence). This CDR3 is built from 13 residues. The CDR3 bases are TGTGCCTGGAGTAGAGGGATCCGATACGAGCAGTACTTC. Amino acids: CAWSRGIRYEQYF.

For this clone: Other DNA sequences in the sample encode the same CDR3. This sequence joins TRBV6-5 and TRBJ2-7; 9 bases map to TRBD1. Germline trimming cut 6 bases from V and 4 bases from J; bases unmatched to any gene: 4. This CDR3 comprises 13 residues. CDR1 is MNHEY and CDR2 is SVGAGI in the germline V gene. The CDR3 is CASSRDRAYEQYF. In nucleotides, the CDR3 is TGTGCCAGCAGCCGGGACAGGGCTTACGAGCAGTACTTC.

In regard to this clone: At one end, the junction sequence differs from germline, possibly due to a read error. The gene calls are TRBV10-2 and TRBJ1-2, with TRBD1 identical over 8 bases. Per the germline V gene, CDR1 is WSHSY and CDR2 is SAAADI. The CDR3 runs to 16 residues. The CDR3 DNA reads TGCACCAGCAGTGAGTTTAGGACAGGGAAGGGATATGGCTACACCTTC. Amino acid sequence: CTSSEFRTGKGYGYTF.

This clone was found once. V and J are TRBV2 and TRBJ1-5; no definite D call. Trimming shortened V by 6 bases and J by 2 bases, and 14 bases separated the two germline ends. This CDR3 has 15 residues. From germline, CDR1 is SNHLY and CDR2 FYNNEI. The CDR3 loop reads CASSPVGWGNQPQHF. The CDR3 nucleotides read TGTGCCAGCAGCCCCGTCGGGTGGGGCAATCAGCCCCAGCATTTT.

V and J are TRBV5-6 and TRBJ2-7; 7 positions agree with TRBD1. Per the germline V gene, CDR1 is SGHDT and CDR2 is YYEEEE. Trimming cost V 0 bases and J 5 bases; bases outside gene matches: 5. There are 14 residues in the CDR3. In nucleotides, the CDR3 is TGTGCCAGCAGCTTGGGACAGGGCGTAGACGAGCAGTACTTC. It encodes CASSLGQGVDEQYF.